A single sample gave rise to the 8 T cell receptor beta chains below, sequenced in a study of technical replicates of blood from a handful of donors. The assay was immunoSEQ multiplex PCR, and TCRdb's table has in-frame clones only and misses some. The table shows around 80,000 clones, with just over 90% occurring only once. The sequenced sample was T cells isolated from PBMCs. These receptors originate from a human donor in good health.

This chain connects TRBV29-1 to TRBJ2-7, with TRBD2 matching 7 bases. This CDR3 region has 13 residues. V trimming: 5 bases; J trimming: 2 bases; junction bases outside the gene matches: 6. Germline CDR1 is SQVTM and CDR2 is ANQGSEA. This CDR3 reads CSVNGGRAYEQYF. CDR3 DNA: TGCAGCGTTAACGGCGGGAGAGCCTACGAGCAGTACTTC.

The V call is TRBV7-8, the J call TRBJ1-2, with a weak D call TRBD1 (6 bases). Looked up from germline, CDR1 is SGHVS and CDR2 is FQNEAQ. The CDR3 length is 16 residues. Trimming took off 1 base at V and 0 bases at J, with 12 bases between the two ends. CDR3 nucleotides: TGTGCCAGCAGCTTAGTAAGAGGGACACCTAACTATGGCTACACCTTC. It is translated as CASSLVRGTPNYGYTF.

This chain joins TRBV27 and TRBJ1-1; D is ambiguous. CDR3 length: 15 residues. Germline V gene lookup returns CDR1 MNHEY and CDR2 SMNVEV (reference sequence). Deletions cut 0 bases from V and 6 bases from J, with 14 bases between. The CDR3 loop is CASSLSADVPPEAFF. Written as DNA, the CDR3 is TGTGCCAGCAGTTTATCAGCGGATGTACCCCCTGAAGCTTTCTTT.

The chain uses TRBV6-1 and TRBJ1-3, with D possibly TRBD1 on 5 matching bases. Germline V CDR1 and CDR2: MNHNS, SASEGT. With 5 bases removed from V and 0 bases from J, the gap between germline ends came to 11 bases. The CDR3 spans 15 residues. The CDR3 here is CASSRTGTSGNTIYF. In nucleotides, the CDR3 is TGTGCCAGCAGTAGAACAGGAACCTCTGGAAACACCATATATTTT.

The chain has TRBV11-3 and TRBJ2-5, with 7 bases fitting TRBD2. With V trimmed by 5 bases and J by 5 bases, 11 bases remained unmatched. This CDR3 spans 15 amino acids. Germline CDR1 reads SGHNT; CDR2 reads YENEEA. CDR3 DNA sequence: TGTGCCAGCAGCGTACGGGGTTCTAGCGGTGAGACCCAGTACTTC. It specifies CASSVRGSSGETQYF.

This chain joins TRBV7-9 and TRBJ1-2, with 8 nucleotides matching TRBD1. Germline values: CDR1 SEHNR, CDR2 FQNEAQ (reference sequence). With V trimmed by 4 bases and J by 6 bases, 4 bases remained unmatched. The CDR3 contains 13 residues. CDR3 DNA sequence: TGTGCCAGCAGCTGGGACAGGCTAGATGGCTACACCTTC. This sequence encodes CASSWDRLDGYTF.

CDR3 in amino acids: CASSPGTSGYTDTQYF. CDR3 nucleotide sequence: TGCGCCAGCAGCCCCGGGACTAGCGGGTACACAGATACGCAGTATTTT. The chain has TRBV5-1 and TRBJ2-3; 12 bases are a match to TRBD2. The CDR3 length is 16 residues. Germline CDR1 SGHRS, CDR2 YFSETQ. V trimming: 4 bases; J trimming: 2 bases; junction bases outside the gene matches: 5.

In DNA, the CDR3 is TGTGCCACGGGCGACGGAACGGGAAACAATGAGCAGTTCTTC. The encoded protein is CATGDGTGNNEQFF. This chain links TRBV10-3 with TRBJ2-1; the D gene is possibly TRBD2 (5 bases). This CDR3 has 14 residues. Between the trimmed V and J ends, which lost 10 bases and 5 bases, there was a span of 18 bases. Germline CDR1 and CDR2: ENHRY and SYGVKD.